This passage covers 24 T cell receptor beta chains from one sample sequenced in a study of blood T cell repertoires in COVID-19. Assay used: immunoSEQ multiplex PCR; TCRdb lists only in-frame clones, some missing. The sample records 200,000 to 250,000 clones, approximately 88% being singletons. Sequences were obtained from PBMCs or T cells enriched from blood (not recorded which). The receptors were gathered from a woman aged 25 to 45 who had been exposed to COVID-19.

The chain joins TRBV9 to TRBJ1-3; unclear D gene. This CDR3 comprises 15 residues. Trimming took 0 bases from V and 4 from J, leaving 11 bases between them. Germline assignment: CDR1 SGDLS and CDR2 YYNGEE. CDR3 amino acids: CASSVVEGIGNTIYF. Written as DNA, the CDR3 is TGTGCCAGCAGCGTAGTGGAGGGTATCGGAAACACCATATATTTT.

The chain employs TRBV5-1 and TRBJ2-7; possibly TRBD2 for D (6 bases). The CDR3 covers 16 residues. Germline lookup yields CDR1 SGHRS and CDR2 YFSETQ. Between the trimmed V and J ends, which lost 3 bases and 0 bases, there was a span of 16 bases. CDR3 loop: CASSWEDPGSSYEQYF. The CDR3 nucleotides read TGCGCCAGCAGCTGGGAGGACCCGGGGTCCTCCTACGAGCAGTACTTC.

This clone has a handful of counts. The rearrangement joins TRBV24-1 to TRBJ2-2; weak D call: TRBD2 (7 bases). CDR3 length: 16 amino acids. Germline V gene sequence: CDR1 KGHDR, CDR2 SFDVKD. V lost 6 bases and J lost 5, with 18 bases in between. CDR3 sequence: CATSRGEGQGTGELFF. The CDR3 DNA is TGTGCCACCAGTCGCGGGGAGGGCCAGGGGACCGGGGAGCTGTTTTTT.

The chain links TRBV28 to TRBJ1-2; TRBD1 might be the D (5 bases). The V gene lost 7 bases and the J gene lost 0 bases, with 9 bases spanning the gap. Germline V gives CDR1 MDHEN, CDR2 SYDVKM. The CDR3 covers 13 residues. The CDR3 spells CASTQTANYGYTF. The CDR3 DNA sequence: TGTGCCAGCACGCAGACAGCTAACTATGGCTACACCTTC.

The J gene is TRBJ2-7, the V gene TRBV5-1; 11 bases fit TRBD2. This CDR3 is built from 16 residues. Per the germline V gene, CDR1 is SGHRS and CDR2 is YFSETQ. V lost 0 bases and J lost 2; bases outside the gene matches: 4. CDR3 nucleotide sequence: TGCGCCAGCAGCTTGGGTCTAGCGGGAGGCGCCTACGAGCAGTACTTC. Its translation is CASSLGLAGGAYEQYF. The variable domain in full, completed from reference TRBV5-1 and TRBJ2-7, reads KAGVTQTPRYLIKTRGQQVTLSCSPISGHRSVSWYQQTPGQGLQFLFEYFSETQRNKGNFPGRFSGRQFSNSRSEMNVSTLELGDSALYLCASSLGLAGGAYEQYFGPGTRLTVT.

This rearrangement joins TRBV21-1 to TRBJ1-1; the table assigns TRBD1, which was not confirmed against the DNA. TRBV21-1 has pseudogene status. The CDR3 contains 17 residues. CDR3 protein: CASSKAGTGGRQAEAFF. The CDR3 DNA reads TGTGCCAGCAGCAAAGCGGGGACAGGGGGCCGTCAAGCTGAAGCTTTCTTT.

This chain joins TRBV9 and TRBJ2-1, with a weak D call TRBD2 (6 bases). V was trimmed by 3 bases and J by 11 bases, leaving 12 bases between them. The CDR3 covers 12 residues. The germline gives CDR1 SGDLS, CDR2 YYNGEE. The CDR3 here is CASSAESGQQFF. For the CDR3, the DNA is TGTGCCAGCAGCGCCGAAAGCGGGCAGCAGTTCTTC.

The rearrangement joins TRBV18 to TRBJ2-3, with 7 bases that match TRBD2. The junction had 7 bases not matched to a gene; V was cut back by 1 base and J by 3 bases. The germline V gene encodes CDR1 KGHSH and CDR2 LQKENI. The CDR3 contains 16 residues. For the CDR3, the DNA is TGTGCCAGCTCACCACTTTCGGGAGGTAGAACAGATACGCAGTATTTT. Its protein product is CASSPLSGGRTDTQYF.

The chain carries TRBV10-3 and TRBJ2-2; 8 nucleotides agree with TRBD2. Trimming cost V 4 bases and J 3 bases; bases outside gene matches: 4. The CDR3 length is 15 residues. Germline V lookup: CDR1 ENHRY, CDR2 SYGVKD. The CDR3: CAISVTSAYTGELFF. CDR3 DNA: TGTGCCATCAGTGTGACTAGCGCCTACACCGGGGAGCTGTTTTTT.

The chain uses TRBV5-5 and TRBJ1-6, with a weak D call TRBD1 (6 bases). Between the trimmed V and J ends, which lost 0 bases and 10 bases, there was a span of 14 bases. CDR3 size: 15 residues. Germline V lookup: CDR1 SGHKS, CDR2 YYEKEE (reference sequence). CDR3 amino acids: CASSLVQGNRSPLHF. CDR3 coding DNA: TGTGCCAGCAGCTTGGTGCAGGGGAATCGATCACCCCTCCACTTT. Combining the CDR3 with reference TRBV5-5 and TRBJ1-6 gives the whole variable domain DAGVTQSPTHLIKTRGQQVTLRCSPISGHKSVSWYQQVLGQGPQFIFQYYEKEERGRGNFPDRFSARQFPNYSSELNVNALLLGDSALYLCASSLVQGNRSPLHFGNGTRLTVT.

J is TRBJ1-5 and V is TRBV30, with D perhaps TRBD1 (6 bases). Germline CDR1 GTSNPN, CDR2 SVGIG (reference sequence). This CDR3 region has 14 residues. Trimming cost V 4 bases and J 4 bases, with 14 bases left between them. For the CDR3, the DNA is TGTGCCTGGAAGAGACCTCAGGGGAATCAGCCCCAGCATTTT. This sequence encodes CAWKRPQGNQPQHF.

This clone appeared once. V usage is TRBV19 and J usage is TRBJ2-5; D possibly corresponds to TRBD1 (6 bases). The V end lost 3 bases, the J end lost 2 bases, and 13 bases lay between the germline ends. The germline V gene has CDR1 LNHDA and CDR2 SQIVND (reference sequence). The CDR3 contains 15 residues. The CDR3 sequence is CASSMGRGPQETQYF. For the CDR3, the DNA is TGTGCCAGTAGTATGGGCAGGGGACCGCAAGAGACCCAGTACTTC.

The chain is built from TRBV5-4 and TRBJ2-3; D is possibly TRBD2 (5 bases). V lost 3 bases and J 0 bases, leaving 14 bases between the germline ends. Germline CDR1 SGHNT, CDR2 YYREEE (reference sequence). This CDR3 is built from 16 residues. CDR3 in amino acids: CASSSGWISSTDTQYF. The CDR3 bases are TGTGCCAGCAGCTCGGGGTGGATCTCTAGCACAGATACGCAGTATTTT.

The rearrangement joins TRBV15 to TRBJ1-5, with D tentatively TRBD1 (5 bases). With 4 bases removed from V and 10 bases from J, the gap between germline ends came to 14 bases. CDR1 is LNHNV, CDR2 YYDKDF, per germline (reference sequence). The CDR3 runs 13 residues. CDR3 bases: TGTGCCACCAGCAAACAGGCGGAGAGTCCCCAGCATTTT. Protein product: CATSKQAESPQHF.

The CDR3 loop is CASSITVGGEQYF. The CDR3, as DNA: TGTGCCAGTAGTATAACGGTGGGAGGCGAGCAGTACTTC. The chain carries TRBV19 and TRBJ2-7; D may be TRBD2 (6 bases). There are 13 residues in the CDR3. V dropped 2 bases and J dropped 6 bases, with 11 bases sitting between them. CDR1 is LNHDA, CDR2 SQIVND, per germline (reference sequence).

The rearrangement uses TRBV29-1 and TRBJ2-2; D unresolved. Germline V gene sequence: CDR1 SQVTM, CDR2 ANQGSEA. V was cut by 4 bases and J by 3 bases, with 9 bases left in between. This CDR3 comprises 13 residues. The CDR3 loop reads CSVAQSYTGELFF. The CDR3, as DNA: TGCAGCGTTGCGCAGTCATACACCGGGGAGCTGTTTTTT.

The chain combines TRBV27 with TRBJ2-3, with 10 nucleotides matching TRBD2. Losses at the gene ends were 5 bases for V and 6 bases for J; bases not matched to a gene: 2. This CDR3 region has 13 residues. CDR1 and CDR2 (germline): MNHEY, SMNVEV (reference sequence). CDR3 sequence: CASSLAGADTQYF. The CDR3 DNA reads TGTGCCAGCAGTCTAGCGGGAGCCGATACGCAGTATTTT.

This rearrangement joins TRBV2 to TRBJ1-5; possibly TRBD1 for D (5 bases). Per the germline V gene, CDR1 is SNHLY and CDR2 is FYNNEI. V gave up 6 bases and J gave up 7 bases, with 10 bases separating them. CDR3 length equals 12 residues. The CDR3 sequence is CASRDTDQPQHF. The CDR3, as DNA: TGTGCCAGCAGGGACACAGACCAGCCCCAGCATTTT.

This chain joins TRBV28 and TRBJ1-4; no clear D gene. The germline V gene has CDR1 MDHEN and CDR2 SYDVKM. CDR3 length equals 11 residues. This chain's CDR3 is CVAGGNEKLFF. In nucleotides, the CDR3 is TGTGTCGCAGGAGGTAATGAAAAACTGTTTTTT. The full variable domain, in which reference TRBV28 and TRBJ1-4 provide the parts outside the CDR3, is DVKVTQSSRYLVKRTGEKVFLECVQDMDHENMFWYRQDPGLGLRLIYFSYDVKMKEKGDIPEGYSVSREKKERFSLILESASTNQTSMYLCVAGGNEKLFFGSGTQLSVL.

The CDR3 spells CASSSSGARGTQHF. CDR3 nucleotides: TGTGCCAGCAGCTCATCGGGTGCGCGAGGGACCCAGCATTTT. The chain carries TRBV11-2 and TRBJ1-5; D unresolved. The CDR3 totals 14 residues. CDR1 is SGHAT and CDR2 is FQNNGV in the germline V gene. Deletions cut 4 bases from V and 11 bases from J, with 18 bases between. The full variable domain, its missing parts supplied by reference TRBV11-2 and TRBJ1-5, is EAGVAQSPRYKIIEKRQSVAFWCNPISGHATLYWYQQILGQGPKLLIQFQNNGVVDDSQLPKDRFSAERLKGVDSTLKIQPAKLEDSAVYLCASSSSGARGTQHFGDGTRLSIL.

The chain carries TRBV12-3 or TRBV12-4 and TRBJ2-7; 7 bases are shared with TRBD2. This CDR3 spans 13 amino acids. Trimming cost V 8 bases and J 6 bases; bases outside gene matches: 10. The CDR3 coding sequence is TGTGCCAGCCTGGGGGGGGTCCTCGGCGAGCAGTACTTC. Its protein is CASLGGVLGEQYF.

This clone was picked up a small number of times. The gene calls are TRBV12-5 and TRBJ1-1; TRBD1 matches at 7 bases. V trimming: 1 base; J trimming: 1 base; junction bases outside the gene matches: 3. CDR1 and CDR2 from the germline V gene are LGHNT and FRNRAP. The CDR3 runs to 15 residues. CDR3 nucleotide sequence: TGTGCTAGTGGTTTGGGAAACAGGGGGAACACTGAAGCTTTCTTT. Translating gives CASGLGNRGNTEAFF.

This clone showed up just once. Here the CDR3 DNA reads TGTGCCAGTGATAGGGGGCCCGGCACTGAAGCTTTCTTT. Encoded protein: CASDRGPGTEAFF. The J gene is TRBJ1-1, the V gene TRBV3-1 (or the pseudogene TRBV3-2); 7 nucleotides match TRBD1. The V segment lost 9 bases and the J segment 4 bases; nucleotides outside the gene matches: 8. The CDR3 length is 13 residues. CDR1 is LGHDT and CDR2 is YNNKEL in the germline V gene (reference sequence).

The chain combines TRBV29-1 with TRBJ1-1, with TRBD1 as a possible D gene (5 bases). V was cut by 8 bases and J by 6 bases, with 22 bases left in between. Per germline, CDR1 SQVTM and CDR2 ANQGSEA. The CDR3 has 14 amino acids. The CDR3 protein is CSIRGGIVGSEAFF. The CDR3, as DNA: TGCAGCATACGGGGGGGAATAGTCGGCTCTGAAGCTTTCTTT.